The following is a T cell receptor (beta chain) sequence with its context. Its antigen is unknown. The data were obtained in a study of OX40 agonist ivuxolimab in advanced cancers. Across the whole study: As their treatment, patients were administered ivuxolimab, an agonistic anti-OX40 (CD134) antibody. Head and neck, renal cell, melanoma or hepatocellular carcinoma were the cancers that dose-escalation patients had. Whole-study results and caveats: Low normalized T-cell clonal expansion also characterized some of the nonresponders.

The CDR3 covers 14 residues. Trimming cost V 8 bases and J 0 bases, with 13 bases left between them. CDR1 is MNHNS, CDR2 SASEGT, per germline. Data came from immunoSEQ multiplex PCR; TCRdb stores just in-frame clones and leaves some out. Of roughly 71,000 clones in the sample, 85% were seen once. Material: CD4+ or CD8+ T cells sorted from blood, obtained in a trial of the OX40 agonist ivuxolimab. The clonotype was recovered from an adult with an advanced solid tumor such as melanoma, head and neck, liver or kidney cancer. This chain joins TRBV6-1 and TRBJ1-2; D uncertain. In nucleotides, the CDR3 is TGTGCCAGCGTATCGCGGCAAGCTAACTATGGCTACACCTTC. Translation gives CASVSRQANYGYTF.